Sequencing of this TCR beta chain was carried out in a study of T cell changes during pregnancy in multiple sclerosis. Data came from immunoSEQ multiplex PCR; TCRdb stores just in-frame clones and leaves some out. Of 95,000 to 110,000 clones listed, 85% to 95% are singletons. This CDR3 contains 13 residues. Trimming cost V 10 bases and J 6 bases, with 15 bases left between them. Germline V lookup: CDR1 WNHNN, CDR2 SYGVQD (reference sequence). The receptor was derived from a female donor in good health, enrolled as a control in a pregnancy study. This sample comprised peripheral blood, obtained in the third trimester of pregnancy. The V and J genes are TRBV10-1 and TRBJ2-2; possibly TRBD1 for D (6 bases). The CDR3 DNA sequence: TGCGCCAACCGGGACATAACTCCCGGGGAGCTGTTTTTT. Residues: CANRDITPGELFF.